This TCR beta chain is from a study of T cell repertoires in cytomegalovirus infection. Study-level background: Public TCR beta signatures were indicative of both CMV infection and a matching HLA type.

TCRdb independently ran MiXCR on the reads; one entry per CDR3 protein. The data hold around 300,000 distinct CDR3 sequences, with about 25% observed a single time. In the case of this clonotype: The target antigen is unknown.

Broader study findings: Identification of carriers of CMV plus the relevant HLA was performed using cumulative public TCR beta family frequency. HLA-C-restricted CMV clonotypes gave the most frequent clonotype in two of eight donors.

The TCR was taken from a human donor in good health (CMV status not recorded). Some clones in this sample may be carry-over from other donors' samples. Sequencing was performed on PBMCs.

DNA for the CDR3: TGCAGCGTTGTACTAGCGCCTACCTACGAGCAGTACTTC. Its protein product is CSVVLAPTYEQYF. V gene TRBV29-1 combines with J gene TRBJ2-7, with 7 bases that match TRBD2. The CDR3 is 13 amino acids. Germline CDR1 reads SQVTM; CDR2 reads ANQGSEA. V was pared by 4 bases and J by 2 bases, with 5 bases of the junction left unmatched.